This T cell receptor (beta chain) was captured by sequencing in a study of cytomegalovirus exposure and HLA in healthy donors. This clone was counted once. PCR involved 60 Vbeta and 13 Jbeta primers. TCRdb's copy holds only in-frame clones and misses some; the assay was immunoSEQ multiplex PCR. The data hold roughly 190,000 clones, with roughly 77% observed a single time. The CDR3 has 14 amino acids. Trimming removed 3 bases from V and 2 bases from J, with 11 bases in between. CDR1 and CDR2 (germline): KGHSH, LQKENI. The TCR was taken from a woman aged 50 to 65 in good health and CMV-seronegative. The rearrangement links TRBV18 to TRBJ2-7, with a weak D call TRBD1 (6 bases). Material for sequencing was PBMCs. The CDR3 nucleotides read TGTGCCAGCTCACCGCTACAGGGAACCTACGAGCAGTACTTC. Its translation: CASSPLQGTYEQYF.